This T cell receptor (beta chain) stems from a study of T cells after posttransplantation cyclophosphamide. Germline-derived CDR1 and CDR2 are SGHVS and FNYEAQ. V trimming: 5 bases; J trimming: 7 bases; junction bases outside the gene matches: 7. The CDR3 covers 15 residues. Methotrexate plus calcineurin inhibitor accompanied controls' myeloablative marrow transplants; sampling was 1 year later. Clones were sequenced by immunoSEQ multiplex PCR, and TCRdb holds only the in-frame ones, with some missing. The sample records roughly 17,000 clones, roughly 85% being singletons. Specimen: PBMCs, collected after allogeneic stem cell transplant with calcineurin inhibitor and methotrexate. This TCR was recovered from a female patient aged 18 to 29 who received an allogeneic stem cell transplant from an unrelated donor, was CMV-positive, and had acute and chronic GVHD. The T cells may partly be graft donor cells. The V and J genes are TRBV7-6 and TRBJ2-1; TRBD1 matches 11 bases. CDR3: CASSLGQGVVNEQFF. CDR3 in DNA: TGTGCCAGCAGCCTGGGACAGGGGGTTGTAAATGAGCAGTTCTTC.